What follows describes a single T cell receptor beta chain. The sample is drawn from a study of T cells in tumors after PD-1 blockade. Study in general: Daily vismodegib 150 mg continued in a subset of anti-PD-1-treated patients.

This CDR3 is built from 14 residues. Looked up from germline, CDR1 is SGHDN and CDR2 is FVKESK. Trimming removed 0 bases from V and 1 base from J, with 6 bases in between. Sequencing used immunoSEQ multiplex PCR; TCRdb keeps in-frame clones, though not all of them. The sample yields roughly 48,000 clones, more than 65% seen once. The chain is built from TRBV14 and TRBJ1-1; no clear D. Sample: PBMCs, taken before anti-PD-1 treatment. The origin of this receptor is a human donor with basal cell carcinoma. CDR3 coding DNA: TGTGCCAGCAGCCAAGAAAACAAGAACACTGAAGCTTTCTTT. Its translation is CASSQENKNTEAFF.